One sample yielded the 5 T cell receptor beta chains listed below, sequenced in a study of T cells in narcolepsy. The assay was immunoSEQ multiplex PCR, and TCRdb's table has in-frame clones only and misses some. In the table there are roughly 34,000 clones, about four fifths of which are singletons. Material for sequencing was CD45RA- memory CD4+ T cells from PBMCs. The origin of the receptors is a human donor with narcolepsy.

The chain links TRBV11-2 to TRBJ2-3; TRBD1 might be the D (6 bases). CDR3 length equals 14 residues. The V and J ends lost 5 bases and 3 bases respectively, with 12 bases between them. In germline, CDR1 is SGHAT, CDR2 FQNNGV. The DNA for the CDR3 is TGTGCCAGCAGCGACGGACAGAGTACAGATACGCAGTATTTT. Its translation is CASSDGQSTDTQYF.

This sequence joins TRBV7-2 and TRBJ2-4; D is ambiguous. V was trimmed by 3 bases and J by 7 bases, leaving 16 bases between them. Germline CDR1 and CDR2: SGHTA and FQGNSA. The CDR3 sequence is 15 residues long. CDR3 sequence (DNA): TGTGCCAGCAGCTTTAAAGACGACCCGTTTAACATTCAGTACTTC. Encoded protein: CASSFKDDPFNIQYF.

The J gene is TRBJ2-5, the V gene TRBV10-3; D is possibly TRBD2 (6 bases). V shed 5 bases and J shed 5 bases, with 12 bases lying between them. Per the germline V gene, CDR1 is ENHRY and CDR2 is SYGVKD. CDR3 length: 13 amino acids. CDR3 loop: CAISPRREETQYF. Written as DNA, the CDR3 is TGTGCCATCAGTCCCCGACGGGAGGAGACCCAGTACTTC.

This chain uses TRBV7-9 with TRBJ1-5; D possibly corresponds to TRBD1 (5 bases). The CDR3 extends over 17 amino acids. Germline V gene data show CDR1 as SEHNR and CDR2 as FQNEAQ (reference sequence). V lost 0 bases, J lost 7 bases, and 19 bases lay in between. The CDR3 loop reads CASSLALGTLNAQPQHF. The CDR3 nucleotides are TGTGCCAGCAGCTTAGCGCTCGGGACTCTGAATGCCCAGCCCCAGCATTTT.

Points on this clone: The sample contains more than one DNA sequence encoding this CDR3. This rearrangement joins TRBV6-5 to TRBJ1-4; the match to TRBD1 covers 10 bases. Germline CDR1 MNHEY, CDR2 SVGAGI. V trimming: 0 bases; J trimming: 11 bases; junction bases outside the gene matches: 9. The CDR3 spans 16 residues. The CDR3 region is CASSYSPGQGIEKLFF. CDR3 in DNA: TGTGCCAGCAGTTACTCTCCGGGACAGGGGATAGAGAAACTGTTTTTT.